This T cell receptor (beta chain) is from a study of T cell responses to AZD1222 COVID-19 vaccine. Study-wide points: Two doses of AZD1222 preceded a rise in Spike-specific TCR breadth and depth.

TCRdb keeps only in-frame clones here, not all; method: immunoSEQ multiplex PCR. The sample records 120,000 or so clones, over 75% being singletons. V was trimmed by 6 bases and J by 2 bases, leaving 8 bases between them. Germline CDR1 and CDR2: ENHRY and SYGVKD. The CDR3 covers 13 residues. Note on this clone: The antigen remains undetermined.

This specimen was peripheral blood, taken on day 0 of AZD1222 vaccination. This rearrangement joins TRBV10-3 to TRBJ1-5, with D unclear. The sequence came from an adult in good health. CDR3 DNA sequence: TGTGCCATCAGGGGAGAGGGCAATCAGCCCCAGCATTTT. It codes for CAIRGEGNQPQHF.